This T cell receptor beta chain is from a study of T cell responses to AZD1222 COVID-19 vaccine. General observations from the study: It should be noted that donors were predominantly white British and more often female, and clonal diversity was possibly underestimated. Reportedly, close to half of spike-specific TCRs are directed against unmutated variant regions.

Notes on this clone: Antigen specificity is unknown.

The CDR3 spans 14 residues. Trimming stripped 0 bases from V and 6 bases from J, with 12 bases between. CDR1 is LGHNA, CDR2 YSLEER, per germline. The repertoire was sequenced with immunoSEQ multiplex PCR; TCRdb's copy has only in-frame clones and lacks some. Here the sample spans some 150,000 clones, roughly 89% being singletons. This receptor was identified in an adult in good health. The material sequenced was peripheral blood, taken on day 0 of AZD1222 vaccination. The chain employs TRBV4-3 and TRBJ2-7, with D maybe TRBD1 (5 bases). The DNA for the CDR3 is TGCGCCAGCAGCCAAGATTTGGCAGGGTTCGAGCAGTACTTC. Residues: CASSQDLAGFEQYF.